These 21 T cell receptor beta chains originate from one sample sequenced in a study of identical twins. TCRdb reprocessed the 5' RACE reads with MiXCR, giving one entry per CDR3 protein. The sample holds some 900,000 distinct CDR3 sequences, 9% to 15% seen once. In addition, the sample was reused for a study of yellow fever vaccine responses in identical twins.

The sequenced sample was PBMCs. The receptors derive from a young woman in good health.

This rearrangement joins TRBV14 to TRBJ1-2; tentative D call: TRBD1 (6 bases). CDR1 SGHDN and CDR2 FVKESK come from the germline V gene. V lost 4 bases and J 5 bases, leaving 11 bases between the germline ends. This CDR3 comprises 13 residues. The chain's CDR3 is CASSPDSEYGYTF. The CDR3 bases are TGTGCCAGCAGCCCGGACAGTGAATATGGCTACACCTTC.

This chain connects TRBV20-1 to TRBJ2-5; D possibly corresponds to TRBD2 (6 bases). From germline, CDR1 is DFQATT and CDR2 SNEGSKA (reference sequence). The V end was cut by 0 bases, the J end by 2 bases, with 13 bases between. CDR3 length: 15 residues. Here the CDR3 DNA reads TGCAGTGCTAGAGACCCCGGGACTCTTCAAGAGACCCAGTACTTC. Translated: CSARDPGTLQETQYF.

This clonotype was detected a few times. The chain carries TRBV12-3 or TRBV12-4 and TRBJ2-1; D is uncertain. V lost 5 bases and J 8 bases, leaving 13 bases between the germline ends. The CDR3 loop spans 13 amino acids. CDR3 DNA sequence: TGTGCCAGCAGTCCCCGGAGACGCGATGAGCAGTTCTTC. It encodes CASSPRRRDEQFF.

The chain recombines TRBV7-8 with TRBJ2-7, with a tentative D call TRBD2 (6 bases). Germline CDR1 SGHVS, CDR2 FQNEAQ. V was pared by 5 bases and J by 5 bases, with 13 bases between. This CDR3 spans 13 amino acids. CDR3 nucleotides: TGTGCCAGCAGCCGAGAACTAGCAAACGAGCAGTACGTC. Encoded protein: CASSRELANEQYV.

The chain uses TRBV20-1 and TRBJ2-7; D may correspond to TRBD1 or TRBD2 (5 bases each). V was cut by 5 bases and J by 4 bases, with 18 bases left in between. The CDR3 sequence is 14 residues long. CDR1 and CDR2 (germline): DFQATT, SNEGSKA (reference sequence). The CDR3 here is CSAPDPGRTYEQYF. CDR3 bases: TGCAGTGCTCCCGATCCGGGACGGACTTACGAGCAGTACTTC.

The J gene is TRBJ1-2, the V gene TRBV6-5, with TRBD1 identical over 8 bases. The J segment lost 3 bases and the V segment lost 4 bases, leaving 13 bases of the junction unmatched. This CDR3 is 17 amino acids long. CDR1 and CDR2 from the germline V gene are MNHEY and SVGAGI. The DNA for the CDR3 is TGTGCCAGCAGTTTGCGGCATCGGACAGGGCGGGACTATGGCTACACCTTC. Its translation: CASSLRHRTGRDYGYTF.

This clonotype was counted only a few times. V usage is TRBV20-1 and J usage is TRBJ2-3; D gene unclear. Trimming pared 3 bases from V and 1 base from J, leaving 11 bases between. Germline lookup yields CDR1 DFQATT and CDR2 SNEGSKA (reference sequence). The CDR3 length is 14 residues. The CDR3 nucleotides are TGCAGTGCTAGGCCCCCGGACGGCACAGATACGCAGTATTTT. Translated, it gives CSARPPDGTDTQYF.

V and J are TRBV12-3 or TRBV12-4 and TRBJ1-5, with a weak D call TRBD1 (6 bases). The CDR3 consists of 15 residues. The V end was cut by 7 bases, the J end by 10 bases, with 23 bases between. DNA of the CDR3: TGTGCCAGCAACCTTGGAGGGGGGCAGGGTCGCCCCCAGCATTTT. It encodes CASNLGGGQGRPQHF.

This clonotype was detected a few times. The chain recombines TRBV12-3 or TRBV12-4 with TRBJ2-7; no firm D call. Trimming removed 5 bases at V and 1 base at J, with 6 bases between. CDR3 length: 12 amino acids. The CDR3 DNA is TGTGCCAGCAGTACCGGATCCTACGAGCAGTACGTC. Its translation: CASSTGSYEQYV.

This clonotype turned up a few times. This chain connects TRBV2 to TRBJ2-3; 9 bases match TRBD2. The CDR3 consists of 15 residues. The J segment lost 6 bases and the V segment lost 2 bases, leaving 6 bases of the junction unmatched. Germline CDR1 SNHLY, CDR2 FYNNEI. CDR3 coding DNA: TGTGCCAGCAGTGAACTAGCGGGACCAGGGGATACGCAGTATTTT. Translating it yields CASSELAGPGDTQYF.

Worth noting for this clonotype: The germline gene is not matched at one end of the junction; a read error may be the cause. CDR3 DNA sequence: TGCTGTGCTAGTCCGGCCGGGACAGCGAACACCGGGGAGCTGTTTTTT. It specifies CCASPAGTANTGELFF. This chain links TRBV20-1 with TRBJ2-2; 7 bases match TRBD1. The germline V gene encodes CDR1 DFQATT and CDR2 SNEGSKA (reference sequence). The CDR3 contains 16 residues.

The chain carries TRBV7-9 and TRBJ1-6, with 7 positions matching TRBD1. Germline loops: CDR1 SEHNR, CDR2 FQNEAQ (reference sequence). The CDR3 has 14 amino acids. Trimming cost V 7 bases and J 6 bases; bases outside gene matches: 6. The CDR3 coding sequence is TGTGCCAGCACCTGGGACAGTCTTAATTCACCCCTCCACTTT. It encodes CASTWDSLNSPLHF.

This clonotype turned up a few times. The V and J genes are TRBV5-1 and TRBJ2-3; 7 bases match TRBD2. The length of the CDR3 is 19 residues. Trimming took 2 bases from V and 6 from J; bases not matched to a gene: 21. Germline CDR1 and CDR2: SGHRS and YFSETQ. The CDR3 spells CASSLGRDGLGGIPDTQYF. The CDR3 nucleotides are TGCGCCAGCAGCTTAGGGAGAGATGGACTAGGAGGGATACCGGATACGCAGTATTTT.

This clonotype has more than one count but fewer than ten. This chain joins TRBV2 and TRBJ2-1; D ambiguous. The CDR3 contains 12 residues. The germline V gene encodes CDR1 SNHLY and CDR2 FYNNEI. Trimming removed 1 base from V and 4 bases from J, with 2 bases in between. The CDR3 is CASSEEYNEQFF. CDR3 in DNA: TGTGCCAGCAGTGAAGAGTACAATGAGCAGTTCTTC.

This clonotype was detected only once. In nucleotides, the CDR3 is TGTGCCAGCACCGACAGTCATAATTCACCCCTCCACTTT. Translating it yields CASTDSHNSPLHF. The V gene is TRBV6-6, the J gene TRBJ1-6; possibly TRBD1 for D (5 bases). Trimming took off 7 bases at V and 5 bases at J, with 9 bases between the two ends. The CDR3 has 13 residues. Per the germline V gene, CDR1 is MNHNY and CDR2 is SVGAGI (reference sequence).

This clonotype was recorded at least ten times. V gene TRBV7-9 combines with J gene TRBJ2-3, with a tentative D call TRBD2 (6 bases). The V gene lost 4 bases and the J gene lost 2 bases, with 13 bases spanning the gap. The CDR3 sequence is 15 residues long. Germline assignment: CDR1 SEHNR and CDR2 FQNEAQ (reference sequence). The CDR3 nucleotides are TGTGCCAGCAGCTCCGGAGGGGCAAACACAGATACGCAGTATTTT. Its translation is CASSSGGANTDTQYF. Supplemented by reference TRBV7-9 and TRBJ2-3, the full variable domain reads DTGVSQNPRHKITKRGQNVTFRCDPISEHNRLYWYRQTLGQGPEFLTYFQNEAQLEKSRLLSDRFSAERPKGSFSTLEIQRTEQGDSAMYLCASSSGGANTDTQYFGPGTRLTVL.

This clonotype was counted between two and nine times. The rearrangement uses TRBV10-3 and TRBJ2-1; D gene uncertain. The germline V gene has CDR1 ENHRY and CDR2 SYGVKD. The CDR3 has 14 amino acids. Between the trimmed V and J ends, which lost 5 bases and 7 bases, there was a span of 15 bases. CDR3 amino acids: CAISKLSTENEQFF. CDR3 bases: TGTGCCATCAGTAAGTTATCGACGGAAAATGAGCAGTTCTTC.

The sample holds a few counts of this clonotype. The V call is TRBV19, the J call TRBJ2-3; 8 nucleotides match TRBD2. V dropped 6 bases and J dropped 2; count of bases not matched to a gene: 10. There are 16 residues in the CDR3. Germline CDR1 and CDR2: LNHDA and SQIVND (reference sequence). The chain's CDR3 is CASSPRGGPNTDTQYF. The CDR3 bases are TGTGCCAGTAGCCCCCGGGGGGGGCCCAACACAGATACGCAGTATTTT.

The sample holds a few counts of this clonotype. This chain connects TRBV10-3 to TRBJ2-1, with 9 nucleotides matching TRBD2. This CDR3 spans 13 amino acids. J lost 8 bases, V lost 7 bases, and 6 bases had no gene match. CDR1 and CDR2 from the germline V gene are ENHRY and SYGVKD. The CDR3 DNA follows: TGTGCCATCAAGGCGGGAGGGCGGGATGAGCAGTTCTTC. This sequence encodes CAIKAGGRDEQFF.

This clonotype was detected a few times. The chain is built from TRBV2 and TRBJ2-3; D gene uncertain. The V and J ends lost 1 base and 6 bases respectively, with 8 bases between them. This CDR3 has 13 residues. Germline CDR1 is SNHLY and CDR2 is FYNNEI. CDR3: CASSEVWADTQYF. The CDR3 nucleotides are TGTGCCAGCAGTGAAGTATGGGCGGATACGCAGTATTTT.

This clonotype was observed a few times. The V and J genes are TRBV5-5 and TRBJ1-1; weak D call: TRBD1 (5 bases). CDR3 length equals 14 residues. Trimming left V 6 bases short and J 0 bases short, with 12 bases between. Germline-derived CDR1 and CDR2 are SGHKS and YYEKEE (reference sequence). CDR3 coding DNA: TGTGCCAGCACCACGTCGGGGGTGAACACTGAAGCTTTCTTT. It translates to CASTTSGVNTEAFF.